These 3 T cell receptor beta chains were all obtained from the same sample, sequenced in a study of shared clonotypes between healthy human individuals. TCRdb keeps only in-frame clones here, not all; method: immunoSEQ multiplex PCR. The sample contains about 2,500,000 clones, about 92% of which appear only once. The sample consisted of naive CD4+ T cells sorted from blood. Sample subset: CD45RA+ positively selected. These receptors all come from a man in his late teens or twenties in good health.

This chain connects TRBV6-5 to TRBJ2-7; 8 positions agree with TRBD1. The J segment lost 3 bases and the V segment lost 6 bases, leaving 10 bases of the junction unmatched. CDR1 and CDR2 (germline): MNHEY, SVGAGI. This CDR3 comprises 15 residues. In DNA form, the CDR3 reads TGTGCCAGCAGAAGGGGCAGGGGGCAATACTACGAGCAGTACTTC. Protein sequence: CASRRGRGQYYEQYF.

V gene TRBV29-1 combines with J gene TRBJ2-2, with a weak D call TRBD1 (6 bases). CDR3 length equals 15 residues. Trimming pared 4 bases from V and 6 bases from J, leaving 18 bases between. Germline loops: CDR1 SQVTM, CDR2 ANQGSEA. This CDR3 reads CSVAIQGPPAGELFF. The CDR3 DNA is TGCAGCGTTGCGATACAGGGCCCACCCGCCGGGGAGCTGTTTTTT.

This clone was observed a single time. V usage is TRBV28 and J usage is TRBJ2-5; D gene uncertain. This CDR3 region has 12 residues. Trimming stripped 3 bases from V and 10 bases from J, with 12 bases between. The V gene's germline CDR1 is MDHEN and CDR2 SYDVKM. The CDR3 coding sequence is TGTGCCAGCAGTTTGAAGCTAGGAATCCAGTACTTC. Protein sequence: CASSLKLGIQYF.